What follows describes a single T cell receptor beta chain. Its cognate antigen has yet to be identified. There are no base qualities to consult, and no much larger clone falls within one base. TCRbeta CDR3 regions were amplified from genomic DNA by means of the immunoSEQ Assay, a bias-controlled multiplex PCR. The source study handled its data this way. The number of nucleated cells in each sample was estimated by amplification of reference gene primers within the assay. Sequence reads were collapsed and filtered to measure the absolute abundance of every unique TCRbeta CDR3 rearrangement. For each sample, productive Simpson clonality was calculated as the square root of Simpson's diversity index over productive rearrangements. TCRdb re-hosts the immuneACCESS table, in-frame sequences only. Its copies lack some clones; in the studies checked, an unresolved V gene accounts for under half of them, and the cause for the rest is not known. Clonal size and the V and J genes are those of that table, whereas D and trimming came from the DNA. Within this sample are 350,000 to 450,000 clones, with around 87% of them counted one time only. 2.3% of the sample rests with the top ten.

One collaborating source in Seattle enrolled patients while the patients were actively infected and followed the patients over time throughout the course of disease. Collaborating institutions collected whole blood in K2EDTA tubes following their own protocols. For TCRbeta analysis, collaborator samples were shipped as frozen whole blood, as isolated PBMCs, or as DNA extracted from either sample type. Trimming leaves V shorter by 3 bases and J shorter by 0 bases, with the junction holding 4 bases beyond the gene matches. The germline V gene specifies SGDLS as CDR1 and YYNGEE as CDR2. The CDR3 holds 15 amino acids from the cysteine to the phenylalanine. CDR3 DNA is the only sequence kept; it has 45 bases, read in frame from the first base. This specimen comes from a study of blood T cell repertoires in COVID-19 (dated by TCRdb to about 2020). Context from the whole study: Collaborator samples came from the United States, Italy and Spain and covered acute and convalescent phases of COVID-19. The prospective study material was composed of cDNA or gDNA derived from T cells, B-cell-depleted T cells, or PBMCs. Deeply sampled blood TCRbeta repertoires from subjects exposed to, actively infected with, or recovered from COVID-19 were included in the dataset. A freely available public database, intended as a resource for researchers studying the immune response to SARS-CoV-2, is where the repertoires were released. Samples were obtained from the ongoing ImmuneRACE study (first 160 participants) and from over 1,000 subjects provided by 6 global collaborators. Nearly every sample came with metadata listing a de-identified subject ID, COVID-19 status, age in years and sex. Where available, HLA class I and class II types were obtained from metadata supplied by the sample provider rather than from assay-based typing.

Overall study results and their limits: The quantity of clinical and demographic metadata differed by source and by participant and was supplied without curation.

The material sequenced was peripheral blood. The V gene is TRBV9 and the J gene is TRBJ2-3; 7 junctional bases match TRBD1. The source is a woman aged 60-75 years with COVID-19, enrolled during active disease. The CDR3 loop reads CASSATGISTDTQYF. The sequenced DNA is TGTGCCAGCAGCGCGACAGGGATTAGCACAGATACGCAGTATTTT.